The 19 T cell receptor beta chains in this list originate from one sample, sequenced in a study of vaccination and CD4 T cells after COVID-19. The antigens these receptors bind are not known. Regarding treatment: roughly 10-day PBMC culture with coronavirus spike peptide pools or control peptides (ViraFEST assay). The Oncomine TCR Beta short-read assay generated sequence data from the DNA of cultured CD4+ T cells. From the PCR reads, TCRdb called clonotypes with MiXCR, one entry per CDR3 protein. This sample carries thousands of distinct CDR3 sequences, more than 20% of them seen once, and the ten largest clones take roughly 20%. Sequences were obtained from cultured CD4+ T cells from blood. The receptors come from a human donor with COVID-19.

This chain connects TRBV6-1 to TRBJ1-5; possible D gene TRBD1, 6 bases. This CDR3 spans 17 amino acids. Trimming cost V 0 bases and J 0 bases, with 12 bases left between them. CDR1 and CDR2 from the germline V gene are MNHNS and SASEGT. The CDR3: CASSEARVGGSNQPQHF. CDR3 bases: TGTGCCAGCAGTGAAGCCCGGGTAGGGGGTAGCAATCAGCCCCAGCATTTT.

To note about this clonotype: An end of the junction differs from the germline gene, which may be a read error. This chain connects TRBV11-2 to TRBJ1-3; maybe TRBD1 (6 bases). The CDR3 loop spans 16 amino acids. CDR1 and CDR2 from the germline V gene are SGHAT and FQNNGV. CDR3 DNA: TGTGCCAGCAGCCTAGAGGGGGTGCTTTCGGGAAACACCATATATTTT. It codes for CASSLEGVLSGNTIYF.

The chain couples TRBV7-9 to TRBJ2-7, with D unclear. Germline V lookup: CDR1 SEHNR, CDR2 FQNEAQ (reference sequence). The V gene lost 5 bases and the J gene lost 9 bases, with 14 bases spanning the gap. The CDR3 is 12 amino acids. The CDR3 DNA is TGTGCCAGCAGCGCCCAAGAAAGTGGGCAGTACTTC. Translated, it gives CASSAQESGQYF. The full variable domain, with the rest looked up from reference TRBV7-9 and TRBJ2-7, is DTGVSQNPRHKITKRGQNVTFRCDPISEHNRLYWYRQTLGQGPEFLTYFQNEAQLEKSRLLSDRFSAERPKGSFSTLEIQRTEQGDSAMYLCASSAQESGQYFGPGTRLTVT.

This clonotype was counted between two and nine times. The chain carries TRBV6-1 and TRBJ2-2; either TRBD1 or TRBD2 may fit D (6 bases each). With 6 bases removed from V and 3 bases from J, the gap between germline ends came to 11 bases. From germline, CDR1 is MNHNS and CDR2 SASEGT. This CDR3 is built from 14 residues. The CDR3 spells CASSRRGYTGELFF. The CDR3 coding sequence is TGTGCCAGCAGCCGGAGGGGGTACACCGGGGAGCTGTTTTTT.

The chain links TRBV6-1 to TRBJ2-3; no definite D call. CDR1 is MNHNS, CDR2 SASEGT, per germline. V shed 6 bases and J shed 1 base, with 11 bases lying between them. CDR3 length equals 14 residues. The CDR3 region is CASRTAGGTDTQYF. The CDR3 DNA reads TGTGCCAGCAGAACAGCTGGGGGCACAGATACGCAGTATTTT.

This clonotype has a handful of counts. The chain joins TRBV19 to TRBJ1-3; TRBD1 agrees at 8 bases. The CDR3 loop spans 16 amino acids. After removal of 7 bases from V and 6 bases from J, the junction contained 14 bases not matched to a gene. CDR1 and CDR2 from the germline V gene are LNHDA and SQIVND (reference sequence). CDR3 sequence reads: CASTLRGGTGINTIYF. The DNA of the CDR3 is TGTGCCAGTACCCTTAGAGGCGGGACAGGAATAAACACCATATATTTT.

The gene calls are TRBV7-6 and TRBJ1-6; D is perhaps TRBD1 (5 bases). V was cut by 6 bases and J by 7 bases, with 16 bases left in between. The germline gives CDR1 SGHVS, CDR2 FNYEAQ. This CDR3 contains 15 residues. CDR3 residues: CASSSRDGNNSPLHF. As DNA, the CDR3 is TGTGCCAGCAGTTCACGGGACGGTAACAATTCACCCCTCCACTTT.

The rearrangement uses TRBV10-1 and TRBJ2-1; 9 nucleotides match TRBD2. Germline values: CDR1 WNHNN, CDR2 SYGVQD (reference sequence). This CDR3 contains 17 residues. The ends lost 0 bases at V and 4 bases at J; junction bases unmatched: 7. Here the CDR3 DNA reads TGCGCCAGCAGTGAGTCCCTGCCAGCGGGGGGATACAATGAGCAGTTCTTC. Protein: CASSESLPAGGYNEQFF.

The sample holds a few counts of this clonotype. The V gene is TRBV20-1, the J gene TRBJ1-5; TRBD1 aligns across 9 bases. The germline CDR1 and CDR2 sequences are DFQATT and SNEGSKA (reference sequence). The trim removed 1 base at V and 3 bases at J, leaving 7 bases unmatched. The CDR3 totals 16 residues. The chain's CDR3 is CSARGGTGRVNQPQHF. DNA of the CDR3: TGCAGTGCTAGAGGGGGGACAGGGCGGGTCAATCAGCCCCAGCATTTT.

The chain uses TRBV5-4 and TRBJ2-2, with 7 bases that match TRBD2. This CDR3 comprises 15 residues. Germline V gene lookup returns CDR1 SGHNT and CDR2 YYREEE (reference sequence). Trimming cost V 5 bases and J 1 base; bases outside gene matches: 5. For the CDR3, the DNA is TGTGCCAGCAGTAAAAGCGGGGAGAACACCGGGGAGCTGTTTTTT. This gives the protein CASSKSGENTGELFF.

This clonotype was seen a few times. The gene calls are TRBV4-2 and TRBJ1-5; D unresolved. Germline CDR1 LGHNA, CDR2 YNFKEQ. CDR3 length equals 15 residues. V was pared by 0 bases and J by 7 bases, with 13 bases between. The CDR3 DNA is TGTGCCAGCAGCCAAGATCCAACGGGCGGACAGCCCCAGCATTTT. Encoded protein: CASSQDPTGGQPQHF.

Only a few counts were recorded for this clonotype. The chain links TRBV2 to TRBJ1-5; D unresolved. Trimming pared 2 bases from V and 2 bases from J, leaving 10 bases between. The CDR3 extends over 15 amino acids. The V gene's germline CDR1 is SNHLY and CDR2 FYNNEI. DNA of the CDR3: TGTGCCAGCAGTGAACAGACACTCGGCAATCAGCCCCAGCATTTT. It translates to CASSEQTLGNQPQHF.

This clonotype was counted only a few times. The chain links TRBV19 to TRBJ1-1, with D uncertain. The V gene lost 0 bases and the J gene lost 1 base, with 9 bases spanning the gap. Per germline, CDR1 LNHDA and CDR2 SQIVND (reference sequence). This CDR3 spans 15 amino acids. The DNA for the CDR3 is TGTGCCAGTAGTATAGAGGCATTAAAGAACACTGAAGCTTTCTTT. Translated: CASSIEALKNTEAFF.

The CDR3 spells CSARGQENVNTEAFF. DNA for the CDR3: TGCAGTGCTAGAGGACAGGAAAATGTGAACACTGAAGCTTTCTTT. The chain recombines TRBV20-1 with TRBJ1-1; a weak D match, TRBD1 (6 bases). Per germline, CDR1 DFQATT and CDR2 SNEGSKA (reference sequence). The CDR3 runs 15 residues. The V end lost 1 base, the J end lost 0 bases, and 12 bases lay between the germline ends.

CDR3 sequence: CASSLGTSGPTGELFF. The CDR3 DNA sequence: TGCGCCAGCAGCTTGGGGACTAGCGGGCCCACCGGGGAGCTGTTTTTT. This chain connects TRBV5-1 to TRBJ2-2; TRBD2 matches at 11 bases. The CDR3 is 16 amino acids. The trim removed 0 bases at V and 4 bases at J, leaving 2 bases unmatched. Germline-derived CDR1 and CDR2 are SGHRS and YFSETQ. Together with reference TRBV5-1 and TRBJ2-2, the CDR3 gives the full variable domain: KAGVTQTPRYLIKTRGQQVTLSCSPISGHRSVSWYQQTPGQGLQFLFEYFSETQRNKGNFPGRFSGRQFSNSRSEMNVSTLELGDSALYLCASSLGTSGPTGELFFGEGSRLTVL.

The chain employs TRBV12-3 or TRBV12-4 and TRBJ2-7, with TRBD2 identical over 7 bases. This CDR3 spans 14 amino acids. The junction had 10 bases not matched to a gene; V was cut back by 7 bases and J by 4 bases. As DNA, the CDR3 is TGTGCCAGCACCGAGCGGGGACGCCTATACGAGCAGTACTTC. This translates into CASTERGRLYEQYF.

V is TRBV4-2 and J is TRBJ1-5; perhaps TRBD1 as D (6 bases). Germline V gene lookup returns CDR1 LGHNA and CDR2 YNFKEQ. V was clipped by 4 bases and J by 0 bases, with 10 bases between them. The CDR3 extends over 15 amino acids. CDR3 region: CASSPYRDSNQPQHF. In nucleotides, the CDR3 is TGTGCCAGCAGCCCCTACAGGGATAGCAATCAGCCCCAGCATTTT.

This clonotype was observed a few times. The chain carries TRBV19 and TRBJ1-1; 7 positions match TRBD1. CDR1 is LNHDA and CDR2 is SQIVND in the germline V gene (reference sequence). The V segment lost 5 bases and the J segment 7 bases; nucleotides outside the gene matches: 10. The CDR3 is made up of 14 amino acids. CDR3: CASSPDRELLEAFF. The DNA for the CDR3 is TGTGCCAGTAGTCCCGACAGGGAATTACTTGAAGCTTTCTTT.

This clonotype has a handful of counts. The chain uses TRBV7-9 and TRBJ2-5, with D tentatively TRBD2 (6 bases). The CDR3 sequence is 14 residues long. Deletions cut 5 bases from V and 1 base from J, with 11 bases between. CDR1 and CDR2 (germline): SEHNR, FQNEAQ (reference sequence). CDR3 sequence reads: CASSPRDFQETQYF. The CDR3 region has the DNA TGTGCCAGCAGCCCAAGGGACTTCCAAGAGACCCAGTACTTC. The variable domain in full, with the rest retrieved from reference TRBV7-9 and TRBJ2-5, is DTGVSQNPRHKITKRGQNVTFRCDPISEHNRLYWYRQTLGQGPEFLTYFQNEAQLEKSRLLSDRFSAERPKGSFSTLEIQRTEQGDSAMYLCASSPRDFQETQYFGPGTRLLVL.